One and the same sample provided the 11 T cell receptor beta chains below, sequenced in a study of cytomegalovirus exposure and HLA in healthy donors. The protocol was immunoSEQ multiplex PCR, while the TCRdb copy is restricted to in-frame clones and leaves out a portion. The sample yields approximately 90,000 clones, 96% seen once. Input material: PBMCs. The receptors shown here come from a man aged 18 to 30 in good health and CMV-seronegative.

The chain links TRBV19 to TRBJ2-5; the match to TRBD1 covers 9 bases. CDR1 LNHDA and CDR2 SQIVND come from the germline V gene (reference sequence). The V segment lost 7 bases and the J segment 2 bases; nucleotides outside the gene matches: 8. There are 15 residues in the CDR3. CDR3 in amino acids: CASTPRDRAQETQYF. In nucleotides, the CDR3 is TGTGCCAGTACCCCCCGGGACAGGGCACAAGAGACCCAGTACTTC. The whole variable domain, filled in from reference TRBV19 and TRBJ2-5, reads DGGITQSPKYLFRKEGQNVTLSCEQNLNHDAMYWYRQDPGQGLRLIYYSQIVNDFQKGDIAEGYSVSREKKESFPLTVTSAQKNPTAFYLCASTPRDRAQETQYFGPGTRLLVL.

V usage is TRBV7-5 and J usage is TRBJ1-3. TRBV7-5 is tagged as a pseudogene. The CDR3 is 13 residues long. CDR3 DNA: TGTGCCAGAGGGCGGGAAAGGGGAAACACCATATATTTT. This codes for CARGRERGNTIYF.

The rearrangement links TRBV5-1 to TRBJ2-7; TRBD1 matches 7 bases. Germline CDR1 SGHRS, CDR2 YFSETQ. V dropped 0 bases and J dropped 1; count of bases not matched to a gene: 1. The CDR3 sequence is 14 residues long. CDR3 bases: TGCGCCAGCAGCTTGGTGGGACAGTCCTACGAGCAGTACTTC. It translates to CASSLVGQSYEQYF.

The chain recombines TRBV5-1 with TRBJ2-1; 10 bases are a match to TRBD1. CDR3 length equals 14 residues. Unmatched junction bases numbered 1, after V lost 5 bases and J lost 2 bases. The germline gives CDR1 SGHRS, CDR2 YFSETQ. The CDR3 loop is CASRTGGPYNEQFF. The CDR3 nucleotides are TGCGCCAGCAGGACAGGGGGCCCCTACAATGAGCAGTTCTTC.

The V and J genes are TRBV11-3 and TRBJ2-1; D unresolved. The CDR3 runs to 11 residues. Germline values: CDR1 SGHNT, CDR2 YENEEA. V was clipped by 1 base and J by 13 bases, with 8 bases between them. CDR3 residues: CASSLGSPQFF. The CDR3 nucleotides are TGTGCCAGCAGCTTAGGGAGCCCACAGTTCTTC. The full variable domain, its missing parts supplied by reference TRBV11-3 and TRBJ2-1, is EAGVVQSPRYKIIEKKQPVAFWCNPISGHNTLYWYLQNLGQGPELLIRYENEEAVDDSQLPKDRFSAERLKGVDSTLKIQPAELGDSAVYLCASSLGSPQFFGPGTRLTVL.

CDR3 region: CASSQVQDRGDQETQYF. In DNA form, the CDR3 reads TGTGCCAGCAGCCAAGTCCAGGACAGGGGGGACCAAGAGACCCAGTACTTC. This chain connects TRBV21-1 to TRBJ2-5; the table's D call of TRBD1 was not tested on the DNA. TRBV21-1 is a pseudogene locus. CDR3 length: 17 amino acids.

The chain has TRBV29-1 and TRBJ2-2; TRBD2 matches 7 bases. Germline V gene data show CDR1 as SQVTM and CDR2 as ANQGSEA. The CDR3 covers 14 residues. Unmatched junction bases numbered 8, after V lost 4 bases and J lost 6 bases. The DNA of the CDR3 is TGCAGCGTTGGTGTTAGCGGGTTCGCCGGGGAGCTGTTTTTT. Protein: CSVGVSGFAGELFF.

The chain employs TRBV9 and TRBJ2-1; no clear D. This CDR3 is built from 13 residues. V lost 0 bases and J lost 9, with 10 bases in between. Germline V CDR1 and CDR2: SGDLS, YYNGEE. Here the CDR3 reads CASSVVERREQFF. The DNA for the CDR3 is TGTGCCAGCAGCGTAGTAGAGCGCCGTGAGCAGTTCTTC.

The chain links TRBV9 to TRBJ1-1, with a tentative D call TRBD1 (6 bases). Germline assignment: CDR1 SGDLS and CDR2 YYNGEE. The CDR3 totals 15 residues. Trimming left V 3 bases short and J 1 base short, with 13 bases between. CDR3 DNA: TGTGCCAGCAGCGCCGTATTACAGGGGAACACTGAAGCTTTCTTT. It encodes CASSAVLQGNTEAFF.

The J gene is TRBJ1-2, the V gene TRBV7-2; D remains unclear. The V end lost 1 base, the J end lost 5 bases, and 5 bases lay between the germline ends. Germline V gives CDR1 SGHTA, CDR2 FQGNSA. The CDR3 extends over 12 amino acids. CDR3 loop: CASSLVGYGYTF. The CDR3 nucleotides are TGTGCCAGCAGCTTAGTCGGGTATGGCTACACCTTC.

The chain uses TRBV9 and TRBJ2-1; 12 bases agree with TRBD2. The V segment lost 0 bases and the J segment 6 bases; nucleotides outside the gene matches: 7. This CDR3 region has 17 residues. Per the germline V gene, CDR1 is SGDLS and CDR2 is YYNGEE. CDR3 amino acids: CASSVAWASGRANEQFF. CDR3 nucleotide sequence: TGTGCCAGCAGCGTAGCATGGGCTAGCGGGAGGGCCAATGAGCAGTTCTTC. Combining the CDR3 with reference TRBV9 and TRBJ2-1 gives the whole variable domain DSGVTQTPKHLITATGQRVTLRCSPRSGDLSVYWYQQSLDQGLQFLIQYYNGEERAKGNILERFSAQQFPDLHSELNLSSLELGDSALYFCASSVAWASGRANEQFFGPGTRLTVL.